This is a list of T cell receptor beta chains from one sample in a study of cytomegalovirus exposure and HLA in healthy donors. Only in-frame clones appear in the TCRdb table, and some are missing; sequencing was by immunoSEQ multiplex PCR. In total, the table holds tens of thousands of clones. What was sequenced was PBMCs. Receptors originate from a man aged 45-65 years in good health and CMV-seropositive. Each CDR3 is given with its conserved first and last residue. The D gene is left open where the match is weak.

TRBJ1-3 | 15 | TRBV5-8 | TRBD1 | CASSSDRVAGNTIYF | TGTGCCAGCAGCTCCGACAGGGTGGCTGGAAACACCATATATTTT
TRBJ2-7 | 15 | TRBV27 | TRBD2 | CASSFSGSLSYEQYF | TGTGCCAGCAGTTTCAGCGGGAGCCTCTCCTACGAGCAGTACTTC
TRBJ2-2 | 15 | TRBV7-9 | TRBD2 | CASSLEGEGTGELFF | TGTGCCAGCAGCTTAGAAGGGGAGGGCACCGGGGAGCTGTTTTTT
TRBJ2-1 | 16 | TRBV4-2 | TRBD1 | CASSQPGDRGAGEQFF | TGTGCCAGCAGCCAGCCCGGGGACAGGGGGGCTGGTGAGCAGTTCTTC
TRBJ2-5 | 13 | TRBV7-8 | - | CASSLESGETQYF | TGTGCCAGCAGCTTAGAGAGCGGGGAGACCCAGTACTTC
TRBJ1-1 | 12 | TRBV28 | - | CASRSGWRAAFF | TGTGCCAGCAGATCGGGGTGGCGTGCGGCTTTCTTT
TRBJ1-1 | 15 | TRBV2 | TRBD1 | CASKVSAGGSTEAFF | TGTGCCAGCAAGGTCAGCGCAGGGGGGAGTACTGAAGCTTTCTTT
TRBJ1-1 | 10 | TRBV30 | - | CAWTRGYAFF | TGTGCCTGGACTAGGGGGTACGCTTTCTTT
TRBJ2-7 | 15 | TRBV5-6 | - | CASSFQVSPFYEQYF | TGTGCCAGCAGCTTCCAGGTATCCCCTTTCTACGAGCAGTACTTC
TRBJ2-7 | 14 | TRBV5-6 | TRBD2 | CASSPGLAGYEQYF | TGTGCCAGCAGCCCGGGACTAGCGGGATACGAGCAGTACTTC
TRBJ2-1 | 15 | TRBV9 | TRBD2 | CASSALAGVYNEQFF | TGTGCCAGCAGCGCCCTAGCGGGAGTCTATAATGAGCAGTTCTTC
TRBJ1-5 | 14 | TRBV15 | - | CATSRGQGNQPQHF | TGTGCCACCAGCAGAGGTCAGGGGAATCAGCCCCAGCATTTT
TRBJ2-7 | 15 | TRBV2 | TRBD2 | CASSSGRAGVYEQYF | TGTGCCAGCAGTAGCGGGAGGGCCGGAGTCTACGAGCAGTACTTC
TRBJ2-7 | 15 | TRBV4-3 | - | CASSQDRGQMGEQYF | TGCGCCAGCAGCCAAGATCGGGGTCAGATGGGTGAGCAGTACTTC
TRBJ2-1 | 15 | TRBV5-1 | TRBD2 | CASSGAGGPLVEQFF | TGCGCCAGCAGCGGAGCGGGAGGGCCTTTAGTTGAGCAGTTCTTC
TRBJ2-7 | 14 | TRBV27 | TRBD1 | CASRLRDRVLEQYF | TGTGCCAGCAGATTACGGGACAGGGTTCTCGAGCAGTACTTC
TRBJ1-1 | 14 | TRBV30 | - | CAWKTQVRNTEAFF | TGTGCCTGGAAAACGCAGGTTAGGAACACTGAAGCTTTCTTT
TRBJ2-7 | 11 | TRBV28 | TRBD2 | CASSEREYVYF | TGTGCCAGCAGCGAGCGGGAGTATGTTTACTTC
TRBJ2-1 | 16 | TRBV7-9 | TRBD2 | CASRGTSGSSDNEQFF | TGTGCCAGCAGAGGGACTAGCGGGAGCTCCGACAATGAGCAGTTCTTC
TRBJ2-5 | 15 | TRBV7-9 | - | CASSDGLGGGETQYF | TGTGCCAGCAGCGATGGACTCGGGGGAGGTGAGACCCAGTACTTC
TRBJ2-3 | 15 | TRBV6-5 | - | CASSYWASSTDTQYF | TGTGCCAGCAGTTACTGGGCGTCTAGCACAGATACGCAGTATTTT
TRBJ2-7 | 14 | TRBV7-8 | TRBD2 | CASSAGTKWSEQYF | TGTGCCAGCAGCGCCGGGACTAAATGGTCCGAGCAGTACTTC
TRBJ2-3 | 11 | TRBV9 | - | CASSRQDTQYF | TGTGCCAGCAGCAGACAGGATACGCAGTATTTT
TRBJ1-1 | 16 | TRBV4-2 | - | CASSHSTGLGDTEDFF | TGTGCCAGCAGCCATAGCACAGGGTTGGGGGACACTGAAGATTTCTTT
TRBJ2-1 | 17 | TRBV7-9 | - | CASSRRPGIGSYNEQFF | TGTGCCAGCAGTAGGAGGCCGGGGATCGGGTCCTACAATGAGCAGTTCTTC
TRBJ2-7 | 16 | TRBV7-6 | TRBD2 | CASSAKRGPPTYEQYF | TGTGCCAGCAGCGCCAAGCGGGGGCCCCCGACCTACGAGCAGTACTTC
TRBJ2-2 | 14 | TRBV19 | TRBD1 | CAIRQGANTGELFF | TGTGCCATTCGACAGGGGGCGAACACCGGGGAGCTGTTTTTT
TRBJ2-2 | 15 | TRBV2 | TRBD1 | CASTSDRGLGGELFF | TGTGCCAGCACCTCGGACAGGGGGTTGGGCGGGGAGCTGTTTTTT
TRBJ1-2 | 16 | TRBV28 | TRBD1 | CASVPGQGSANYGYTF | TGTGCCAGCGTTCCGGGACAGGGTTCCGCTAACTATGGCTACACCTTC
TRBJ2-7 | 15 | TRBV5-4 | - | CASSAGSSYSYEQYF | TGTGCCAGCAGCGCCGGGTCTAGCTATAGCTACGAGCAGTACTTC
TRBJ1-2 | 13 | TRBV19 | - | CASSDQGSGGYTF | TGTGCCAGTAGTGATCAGGGGAGTGGCGGCTACACCTTC
TRBJ1-2 | 12 | TRBV29-1 | - | CSVEKGTGGYTF | TGCAGCGTTGAAAAGGGTACGGGAGGCTACACCTTC
TRBJ2-7 | 13 | TRBV10-1 | - | CASRGDTFNEQYF | TGCGCCAGCAGGGGGGACACATTCAACGAGCAGTACTTC
TRBJ1-2 | 14 | TRBV4-3 | - | CASSHTDSKGGYTF | TGCGCCAGCAGCCACACGGACTCTAAAGGTGGCTACACCTTC
TRBJ1-5 | 14 | TRBV29-1 | - | CSANIEVQGQPQHF | TGCAGCGCTAACATTGAAGTACAGGGTCAGCCCCAGCATTTT
TRBJ1-1 | 12 | TRBV19 | TRBD1 | CASLIPGQGLDF | TGTGCCAGTCTCATTCCGGGACAGGGGCTGGACTTT
TRBJ2-1 | 15 | TRBV28 | TRBD2 | CASSSLAGVGNEQFF | TGTGCCAGCAGTTCTCTAGCGGGAGTAGGGAATGAGCAGTTCTTC
TRBJ1-1 | 16 | TRBV27 | TRBD1 | CASSLSTGRGNTEAFF | TGTGCCAGCAGTTTATCGACAGGGCGGGGGAACACTGAAGCTTTCTTT
TRBJ1-6 | 16 | TRBV27 | TRBD1 | CASSFVDRTGGSPLHF | TGTGCCAGCAGTTTCGTCGACCGGACAGGGGGATCACCCCTCCACTTT
TRBJ2-4 | 16 | TRBV19 | TRBD1 | CASSIAPETGVNIQYF | TGTGCCAGTAGTATAGCTCCGGAGACAGGGGTAAACATTCAGTACTTC
TRBJ1-1 | 15 | TRBV6-1 | TRBD1 | CASSKQGASDTEAFF | TGTGCCAGCAGTAAGCAGGGGGCGTCGGACACTGAAGCTTTCTTT
TRBJ2-7 | 13 | TRBV7-3 | - | CASSLTLTGEQYF | TGTGCCAGCAGCTTAACGTTAACGGGGGAGCAGTACTTC
TRBJ2-7 | 17 | TRBV7-9 | - | CASSLAKGQGLSYEQYF | TGTGCCAGCAGCTTAGCGAAGGGGCAGGGACTTTCCTACGAGCAGTACTTC
TRBJ1-1 | 13 | TRBV13 | - | CASSLGRAPEAFF | TGTGCCAGCAGCTTAGGGCGGGCCCCTGAAGCTTTCTTT
TRBJ1-1 | 14 | TRBV7-2 | - | CASRPGSANTEAFF | TGTGCCAGCAGGCCGGGGTCGGCGAACACTGAAGCTTTCTTT
TRBJ1-1 | 14 | TRBV4-3 | TRBD1 | CASSQVDRDTEAFF | TGCGCCAGCAGCCAGGTTGACAGGGACACTGAAGCTTTCTTT
TRBJ2-3 | 16 | TRBV28 | - | CASSERTAQSTDTQYF | TGTGCCAGCAGTGAAAGGACAGCACAAAGCACAGATACGCAGTATTTT
TRBJ2-7 | 15 | TRBV5-5 | TRBD2 | CASSFGDWWEGEQYF | TGTGCCAGCAGCTTCGGGGACTGGTGGGAGGGCGAGCAGTACTTC
TRBJ1-5 | 12 | TRBV11-2 | - | CASSFGDQPQHF | TGTGCCAGCAGCTTCGGGGATCAGCCCCAGCATTTT
TRBJ2-5 | 15 | TRBV9 | TRBD2 | CASSPGVAGKETQYF | TGTGCCAGCAGCCCTGGGGTAGCGGGGAAAGAGACCCAGTACTTC